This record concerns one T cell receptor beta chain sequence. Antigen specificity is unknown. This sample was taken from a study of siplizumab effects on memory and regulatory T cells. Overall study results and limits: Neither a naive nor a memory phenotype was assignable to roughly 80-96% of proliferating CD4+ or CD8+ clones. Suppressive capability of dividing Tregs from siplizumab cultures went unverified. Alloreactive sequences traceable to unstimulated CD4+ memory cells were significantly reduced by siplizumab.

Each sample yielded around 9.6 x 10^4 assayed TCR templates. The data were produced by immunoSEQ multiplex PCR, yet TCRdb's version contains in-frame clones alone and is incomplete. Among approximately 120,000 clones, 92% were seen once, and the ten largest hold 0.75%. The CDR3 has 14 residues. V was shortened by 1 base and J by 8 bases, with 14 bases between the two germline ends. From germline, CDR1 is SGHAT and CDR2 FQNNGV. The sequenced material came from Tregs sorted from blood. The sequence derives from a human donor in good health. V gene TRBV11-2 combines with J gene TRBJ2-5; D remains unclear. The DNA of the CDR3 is TGTGCCAGCAGCTTAGTGTCGGGCCCAGTAACCCAGTACTTC. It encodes CASSLVSGPVTQYF.